Described below is a single T cell receptor (beta chain) sequence and its context. Its target is not known. MiXCR, applied by TCRdb to the 5' RACE reads, yields one record per CDR3 protein. The profile shows around 550,000 distinct CDR3 sequences, over 12% of them singletons. The data were taken from a study of identical twins. Regarding the study as a whole: Modelling underestimated the level of out-of-frame TCR alpha sharing observed in monozygotic twins.

The CDR3 extends over 16 amino acids. Trimming removed 3 bases at V and 2 bases at J, with 14 bases between. CDR1 and CDR2 from the germline V gene are SNHLY and FYNNEI. These sequences were also reported in another study, on yellow fever vaccine responses in identical twins.

The sequencing sample was made of CD4+ T cells sorted from blood. The clonotype was recovered from a young woman in good health. The chain employs TRBV2 and TRBJ2-1; D perhaps matches TRBD2 (6 bases). CDR3 residues: CASSDFRRATYNEQFF. The CDR3 region has the DNA TGTGCCAGCAGTGACTTCCGGAGGGCCACCTACAATGAGCAGTTCTTC.